This T cell receptor beta chain comes out of a study of T cells in Graves' hyperthyroidism and ophthalmopathy. Study-wide results and caveats: In the analysis, a 13 V-J model separated ophthalmopathy from stable hyperthyroidism.

Amplified regions were TCR beta CDR3 sequences from RNA transcripts. Initially, a first-round RT-PCR of the TCR CDR3 employed the HTBI primer set. TCRdb passed the multiplex PCR reads through MiXCR, listing each CDR3 protein once. Among 400,000 to 550,000 distinct CDR3 sequences listed, 14% were seen once. In regard to this clonotype: Its antigen is unknown.

CDR1 and CDR2 (germline): MGHDK, SYGVNS. CDR3 size: 15 residues. The ends were cut back, 2 bases at V and 2 bases at J, with 10 bases in the middle. Reasons for excluding patients were uncontrolled infection, other autoimmune disease, pregnancy or lactation. The sequenced sample was blood. The chain is built from TRBV25-1 and TRBJ2-1, with a possible D match to TRBD2 (6 bases). The clonotype was recovered from a woman younger than 30 with Graves' hyperthyroidism. CDR3 residues: CASSEAGSTYNEQFF. The CDR3 nucleotides read TGTGCCAGCAGTGAAGCCGGGAGCACCTACAATGAGCAGTTCTTC.